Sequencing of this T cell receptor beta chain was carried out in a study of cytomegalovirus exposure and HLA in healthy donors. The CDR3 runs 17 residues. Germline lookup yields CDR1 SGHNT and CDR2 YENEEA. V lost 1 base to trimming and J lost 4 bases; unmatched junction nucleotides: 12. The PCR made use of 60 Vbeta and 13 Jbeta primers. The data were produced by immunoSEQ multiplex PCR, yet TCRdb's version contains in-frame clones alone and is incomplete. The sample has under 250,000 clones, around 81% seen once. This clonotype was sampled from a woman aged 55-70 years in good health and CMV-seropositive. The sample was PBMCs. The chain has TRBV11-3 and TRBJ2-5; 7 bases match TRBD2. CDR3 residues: CASSLGRLAERGETQYF. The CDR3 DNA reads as TGTGCCAGCAGCTTAGGAAGGCTAGCGGAAAGGGGAGAGACCCAGTACTTC.